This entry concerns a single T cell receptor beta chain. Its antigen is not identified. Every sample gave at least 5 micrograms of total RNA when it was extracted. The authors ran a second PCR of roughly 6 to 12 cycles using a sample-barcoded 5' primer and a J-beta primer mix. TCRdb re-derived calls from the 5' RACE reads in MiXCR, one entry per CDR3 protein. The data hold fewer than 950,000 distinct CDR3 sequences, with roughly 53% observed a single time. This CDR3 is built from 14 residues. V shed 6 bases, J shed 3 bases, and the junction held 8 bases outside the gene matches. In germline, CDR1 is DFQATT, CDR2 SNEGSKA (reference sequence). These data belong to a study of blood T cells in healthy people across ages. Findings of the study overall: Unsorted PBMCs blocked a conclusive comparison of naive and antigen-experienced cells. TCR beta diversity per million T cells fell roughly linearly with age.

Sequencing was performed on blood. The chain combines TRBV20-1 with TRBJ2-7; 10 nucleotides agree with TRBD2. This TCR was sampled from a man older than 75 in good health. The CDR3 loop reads CSAPTSGKLYEQYF. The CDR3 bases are TGCAGTGCCCCCACTAGCGGGAAGCTCTACGAGCAGTACTTC.